This TCR beta chain was retrieved from a study of blood T cells in healthy people across ages. Study observations and caveats: Because sorting was not performed, PBMCs prevented conclusive naive versus antigen-experienced comparison. Estimates drawn from one million T cells were deemed to understate diversity.

V was shortened by 6 bases and J by 4 bases, with 11 bases between the two germline ends. In germline, CDR1 is DFQATT, CDR2 SNEGSKA (reference sequence). This CDR3 region has 12 residues. Regarding this clonotype: Its antigen is currently unknown.

A second 7 to 11 cycle PCR used barcoded and J-beta primers. Tagging of each cDNA molecule was performed by a template-switch adaptor with 12 random nucleotides. Each CDR3 protein gets one entry after TCRdb re-called the 5' RACE reads with MiXCR. The sample holds over 1.5 million distinct CDR3 sequences, roughly 52% seen once. The chain is built from TRBV20-1 and TRBJ2-3; no definite D call. The origin of this receptor is a woman in her thirties or forties in good health. Sequenced material: blood. The CDR3 spells CSARPWSDTQYF. The CDR3 DNA reads TGCAGTGCCCGCCCTTGGTCAGATACGCAGTATTTT.